This TCR beta chain was found in a study of cytomegalovirus exposure and HLA in healthy donors (dated by TCRdb to 2016 to 2017). Describing the broader study: An earlier analysis of roughly 610 of the donors reported approximately 280 Gb of sequence data and 117 million unique TCR beta sequences obtained from about 180 million T cells. An early release covering just under 650 HLA-typed donors comprised about 320 gigabases of sequencing data and tens of millions of unique TCR sequences. Of the roughly 410 genotyped donors, 65% to 90% were placed in the genetic ancestry cluster associated with self-reported Caucasian donors. The study was designed to test whether signatures of past pathogen exposure could be identified by cataloging public T cell receptors. The study profiled the T cell repertoires of about 640 subjects by immunosequencing and related them to cytomegalovirus serostatus. In addition to the first cohort of 666 subjects, a separate validation cohort of around 110 different subjects was used. High-throughput TCR immunosequencing, statistical association of individual TCRs with disease status, and machine learning were combined to predict cytomegalovirus infection status. To study patterns of TCR occurrence, a later analysis re-analyzed previously published TCR beta repertoires from 650 to 750 donors and added high-resolution HLA genotyping. In the later analysis, no new phenotypic data were used to find candidate immune exposures; instead, reliance was placed on TCR beta sequences and their occurrence across donors. In an earlier analysis of roughly 540 of the donors, high-throughput TCR beta sequencing was used to judge whether each TCR beta V gene segment behaved as functional or pseudogenic. Donor age, sex, ethnicity and CMV serostatus were compiled together with the repertoire data. In a later genetic analysis, genome-wide SNP genotypes for about 65% of the 666 donors were used, and that subset was treated as a discovery cohort. Every discovery cohort repertoire had been produced on one sequencing platform. Class I and class II HLA loci were covered by the typing at four-digit resolution. Typing coverage differed by locus: A, B, C, DRB1 and DQB1 were typed in about 620-640 donors, DQA1 in 522, DPA1 in some 570, and DPB1 in 450 to 490. Because of strong linkage in the cohort, a handful of DR-DQ haplotypes were treated as single units for association and clustering. Among 398 genotyped donors of the cohort, an average of approximately 250,000 unique TCR beta nucleotide sequences were sequenced per donor, 15% to 20% of them non-productive.

The germline V gene supplies CDR1 SGHAT and CDR2 FQNNGV. V loses 3 bases, J loses 10 bases, and the germline ends lie 18 bases apart. The CDR3 covers 14 residues, taking in both the cysteine and the phenylalanine. Of the read, only the CDR3 DNA is kept; its 42 bases are in frame from base 1. Libraries were built with the immunoSEQ multiplex PCR assay. For the multiplex PCR, a mixture combining 60 forward primers for TCR Vbeta segments and 13 reverse primers for TCR Jbeta segments was used. A multiplex PCR assay on genomic DNA amplified the CDR3 region of rearranged TCR beta genes. On the Illumina HiSeq System, the amplified TCR beta libraries were sequenced as 87-base-pair reads. On the authors' methods: In a later analysis, some 80 million unique TCR beta chains were counted across the approximately 640 repertoires, and roughly 9.9 million of these chains were shared by at least two donors. Raw reads were error-corrected and collapsed into unique sequences with a nearest-neighbor algorithm that merged closely related sequences to remove PCR and sequencing errors. Alignment of CDR3 sequences to IMGT reference sequences was used to assign V, D and J gene segments. Each retained sequence needed at least a six-nucleotide match to both a V gene segment and a J gene segment. A rearrangement counted as productive if the CDR3 had no stop codons and remained in frame with V and J, and every other rearrangement counted as non-productive. Following IMGT convention, CDR3 was defined as the stretch from the second conserved V-encoded cysteine to the conserved J-encoded phenylalanine. The earlier analysis of roughly 590 of the donors excluded sequences that lacked an unambiguous match to a single V gene segment. In an earlier analysis of approximately 590 of the donors, V segments were called functional above 56.7% productive rearrangements and were called segregating when the between-donor standard deviation exceeded 5%. To diagnose cytomegalovirus status from the catalog of TCR beta chain sequences, a statistical classification framework was built. A later analysis assigned V and J genes by comparing TCR nucleotide sequences with IMGT/GENE-DB human TR gene sequences. A later analysis assigned CDR3 sequences and most-parsimonious VDJ recombination scenarios with the TCRdist pipeline. In a later analysis, every TCR beta chain was defined by the combination of its CDR3 amino acid sequence and its V-gene family, and reads without a unique V-gene family were dropped. A later analysis removed several hundred highly shared, low-generation-probability nucleotide sequences to deal with suspected cross-contamination and a sequencing artifact. For each public chain, a later analysis derived a clonal expansion index from normalized ranks of inferred template counts within each repertoire. A later analysis computed generation probabilities with a VDJ recombination model fitted to out-of-frame rearrangements, and checked the results against IGoR. In a later analysis, TCR-TCR, TCR-HLA and TCR-CMV co-occurrence was scored with hypergeometric tests, and a repertoire-size bias correction was applied to TCR pairs. To estimate false discovery rates, a later analysis permuted the HLA or CMV assignments 20 times. A later analysis grouped co-occurring TCRs with DBSCAN, adding TCRdist sequence similarity when clustering within HLA-allele-positive subsets. Repertoires with fewer than 30,000 or more than 120,000 public chains, plus five repertoires with anomalous nucleotide sharing, were excluded from co-occurrence clustering. In its TCRdb copy, this immuneACCESS table keeps in-frame sequences only and misses some clones. Where compared with another copy, unresolved V genes explain less than half of these, and the others have no known cause. V and J calls and clone size are those listed in that table; D and trimming were worked out from the DNA. In this sample the table shows some 190,000 clones, approximately 80% of which occur a single time. The top ten constitute roughly 1.5% of the sample.

Study-wide findings and limitations: In a later analysis, several top co-occurrence clusters were reported to appear linked to parvovirus B19, influenza, CMV and Epstein-Barr virus. The 87-base-pair reads could not distinguish some IMGT-functional V segments, including TRBV6-2 and TRBV6-3, so those segments were excluded. When HLA alleles, especially DR and DQ, strongly co-occurred, TCR associations were difficult to assign to individual alleles. Most TCR sequences were seen in very few donors, while some public TCRs were found in many individuals. In vitro tests confirmed that a few of the cytomegalovirus-associated TCR beta chains recognize cytomegalovirus antigens. The study listed 150 to 200 TCR beta chains as associated with cytomegalovirus. In this cohort, only TCR beta chains were sequenced, and detectable features were limited by the absence of alpha or paired-chain data. In a later genetic analysis, a missense DCLRE1C variant was associated with V-gene and J-gene trimming of TCR beta chains, and the association was replicated in an independent cohort. Roughly uniform sequencing depth across donors was assumed in presence/absence analyses, although this assumption may not hold. In an earlier analysis of around 500 of the donors, most TCR beta V segments appeared in productive rearrangements about 87% or about 30% of the time, broadly matching IMGT annotations. In a later analysis, most CMV-associated TCR beta chains were found to appear HLA-restricted, with HLA associations seemingly driven largely by CMV exposure. In both the original and validation cohorts, the classifier was reported to diagnose cytomegalovirus status with high specificity and sensitivity. In a later analysis, some 17,000 TCR beta sequences were associated with specific HLA alleles at a false discovery rate of 0.05. According to a later analysis, TCR association rates differed among HLA loci, with DRB1 alleles showing the most associated TCRs and HLA-C alleles showing the fewest. The earlier analysis of about 600 of the donors excluded roughly 17 rarely observed V segments, including chromosome 9 orphons, because counts were too low. Linkage disequilibrium might explain the correlated functional status among segregating V segments, but an unknown experimental factor could not be excluded. A further reported finding was that TCR beta sequences accurately predicted the HLA-A and HLA-B alleles for most subjects in the first cohort. A cluster of highly shared sequence variants was judged likely to be a technical artifact of the sequencing pipeline. For the cohort, immune exposure information was limited to CMV serostatus. The authors suggested that the approach could potentially be extended to other disease states and immunological phenotypes. Compared with equally common non-associated chains, HLA-associated TCR beta chains in a later analysis were more clonally expanded and had lower generation probabilities. In a later genetic analysis, fewer N-insertions in productive TCRs were reported among donors in an Asian-associated ancestry cluster than the approximately 710-donor mean. Because HLA typing was missing for some donors at each locus, association tests included only the typed subset.

On this clone: Its antigen remains unidentified. No much larger clone is present one base from it, and per-base qualities are unavailable.

The cohort consisted of approximately 690 healthy bone marrow donors. At the time of sampling, every cohort member was nominally healthy, though immune exposures that went unrecorded were likely present. The donor was CMV seronegative and belonged to the group of 350 or so seronegative cohort members. Every donor gave a peripheral blood sample, and the peripheral blood mononuclear cells from that sample were used for TCR beta sequencing. Genomic DNA extraction from the blood cell samples was performed with the Qiagen DNeasy Blood Extraction Kit. This receptor was identified in a man between 18 and 29 years old in good health and CMV-seronegative. The rearranged chain carries TRBV11-2 and TRBJ1-1; tentative D gene TRBD1, with 6 bases matching. Sample: PBMCs. Here the CDR3 is given as CASSFGGGDRRAFF. The base sequence is TGTGCCAGCAGCTTTGGGGGTGGTGACAGGCGAGCTTTCTTT. Reference TRBV11-2 and TRBJ1-1 proteins supply the regions before and after the CDR3; the full variable domain is: EAGVAQSPRYKIIEKRQSVAFWCNPISGHATLYWYQQILGQGPKLLIQFQNNGVVDDSQLPKDRFSAERLKGVDSTLKIQPAKLEDSAVYLCASSFGGGDRRAFFGQGTRLTVV.